This T cell receptor (beta chain) was captured in a study of control samples from healthy donors and cancer patients. Profiling relied on immunoSEQ multiplex PCR, and the TCRdb table lists in-frame clones only, not all of them. The sample lists roughly 98,000 clones; approximately 95% were seen once. The V and J ends lost 5 bases and 3 bases respectively, with 10 bases between them. The germline V gene has CDR1 MNHEY and CDR2 SVGAGI. The CDR3 consists of 14 residues. Sequencing was performed on blood. The V call is TRBV6-5, the J call TRBJ2-2; D is perhaps TRBD1 (6 bases). The clonotype originates from a man aged 18-30 years in good health. CDR3 loop: CASSNGQYTGELFF. CDR3 bases: TGTGCCAGCAGTAACGGACAGTACACCGGGGAGCTGTTTTTT.